These 31 T cell receptor beta chains originate from one sample sequenced in a study of identical twins. TCRdb itself ran the 5' RACE reads through MiXCR, one entry per CDR3 protein. The repertoire holds fewer than 450,000 distinct CDR3 sequences, with about 9% as singletons. Sequencing was done on a sample of naive T cells sorted from blood. These receptors originate from a woman in her forties or fifties in good health.

This chain links TRBV7-2 with TRBJ2-5, with 9 bases lining up with TRBD2. The CDR3 is 15 amino acids. The germline CDR1 and CDR2 sequences are SGHTA and FQGNSA. The V segment lost 4 bases and the J segment 10 bases; nucleotides outside the gene matches: 13. The CDR3 is CASSSDGGGARNQYF. The CDR3 DNA reads TGTGCCAGCAGCTCCGACGGCGGGGGGGCACGTAACCAGTACTTC.

V gene TRBV11-2 combines with J gene TRBJ2-7; 7 bases line up with TRBD2. The CDR3 is made up of 14 amino acids. The junction had 5 bases not matched to a gene; V was cut back by 5 bases and J by 1 base. CDR1 and CDR2 from the germline V gene are SGHAT and FQNNGV. The CDR3 coding sequence is TGTGCCAGCAGCCCCGGGGACTATTCCTACGAGCAGTACTTC. Its protein product is CASSPGDYSYEQYF.

The V call is TRBV6-6, the J call TRBJ2-1, with 12 bases lining up with TRBD2. This CDR3 contains 19 residues. V was clipped by 4 bases and J by 7 bases; unmatched bases: 17. The germline gives CDR1 MNHNY, CDR2 SVGAGI (reference sequence). The CDR3 sequence: CASSSRSLGLAGSRNEQFF. CDR3 DNA: TGTGCCAGCAGTTCCCGCTCCCTTGGACTAGCGGGATCCCGGAATGAGCAGTTCTTC.

The rearrangement uses TRBV20-1 and TRBJ2-7, with 8 positions matching TRBD2. This CDR3 has 13 amino acids. Unmatched junction bases numbered 11, after V lost 8 bases and J lost 5 bases. Looked up from germline, CDR1 is DFQATT and CDR2 is SNEGSKA (reference sequence). CDR3 protein: CSTRGSGKDEQYF. The CDR3 nucleotides read TGCAGTACTCGGGGTAGCGGGAAAGACGAGCAGTACTTC.

The chain links TRBV30 to TRBJ1-1; D not certain. The CDR3 spans 14 residues. Deletions cut 0 bases from V and 6 bases from J, with 14 bases between. CDR1 and CDR2 from the germline V gene are GTSNPN and SVGIG (reference sequence). DNA of the CDR3: TGTGCCTGGAGTGTTGGGCTCACGTCCTCTGAAGCTTTCTTT. Its translation is CAWSVGLTSSEAFF.

Only a few counts were recorded for this clonotype. V and J are TRBV20-1 and TRBJ2-2, with 7 nucleotides matching TRBD2. The V and J ends lost 3 bases and 5 bases, in that order; junction bases with no gene match: 6. CDR3 size: 14 residues. Germline V gene data show CDR1 as DFQATT and CDR2 as SNEGSKA (reference sequence). The CDR3 DNA follows: TGCAGTGCTAGGATAGCGGGTGGGACCGGGGAGCTGTTTTTT. Its protein is CSARIAGGTGELFF.

This clonotype was counted between two and nine times. Here the CDR3 reads CASSFGGEAFF. The CDR3 region has the DNA TGTGCCAGCAGTTTCGGGGGTGAAGCTTTCTTT. V gene TRBV27 combines with J gene TRBJ1-1; D may be TRBD1 (5 bases). CDR3 length: 11 residues. The germline V and J ends were trimmed by 3 bases and 7 bases, with 6 bases remaining between them. Germline values: CDR1 MNHEY, CDR2 SMNVEV (reference sequence).

As for this clonotype: One end of the junction is discordant with germline, which a read error may explain. The chain combines TRBV10-1 with TRBJ2-2, with 8 positions matching TRBD2. The germline V gene encodes CDR1 WNHNN and CDR2 SYGVQD (reference sequence). The CDR3 length is 13 residues. CDR3 DNA: TGCGCCAGCAGAGCGGGGGTCACCGGGGAGCCGTTTTTT. This codes for CASRAGVTGEPFF.

The V gene is TRBV29-1, the J gene TRBJ2-2; D is unresolved. The CDR3 is 13 amino acids. The V gene lost 4 bases and the J gene lost 0 bases, with 6 bases spanning the gap. Germline-derived CDR1 and CDR2 are SQVTM and ANQGSEA. CDR3 loop: CSVALANTGELFF. As DNA, the CDR3 is TGCAGCGTTGCGCTTGCGAACACCGGGGAGCTGTTTTTT.

This clonotype was counted ten times or more. The V call is TRBV27, the J call TRBJ1-4; tentatively, D is TRBD1 (6 bases). The CDR3 runs 15 residues. Germline assignment: CDR1 MNHEY and CDR2 SMNVEV (reference sequence). Trimming took off 6 bases at V and 7 bases at J, with 18 bases between the two ends. The CDR3 region has the DNA TGTGCCAGCAGCTCGGGGGCGGGGTGGGGTGAAAAACTGTTTTTT. Amino acids: CASSSGAGWGEKLFF.

V gene TRBV19 combines with J gene TRBJ2-7, with a weak D call TRBD1 (5 bases). V was clipped by 9 bases and J by 3 bases, with 18 bases between them. Germline V gene data show CDR1 as LNHDA and CDR2 as SQIVND (reference sequence). The CDR3 is 14 residues long. CDR3 residues: CASHYPDRNYEQYV. CDR3 coding DNA: TGTGCCAGCCATTACCCCGACAGAAACTACGAGCAGTACGTC.

There are a few counts of this clonotype. This rearrangement joins TRBV12-3 or TRBV12-4 to TRBJ1-1; D perhaps matches TRBD1 (5 bases). The CDR3 spans 12 residues. V was cut by 5 bases and J by 8 bases, with 12 bases left in between. CDR3 sequence (DNA): TGTGCCAGCAGTGACCGGGACGCCGAAGCTTTCTTT. It is translated as CASSDRDAEAFF.

This clonotype occurred a few times. This sequence joins TRBV18 and TRBJ1-4; TRBD1 is a possible D gene (5 bases). V was pared by 2 bases and J by 8 bases, with 15 bases between. The CDR3 totals 15 residues. Germline-derived CDR1 and CDR2 are KGHSH and LQKENI. The CDR3 DNA is TGTGCCAGCTCACCAGATGGGACGGTGGGGGAAAAACTGTTTTTT. As protein: CASSPDGTVGEKLFF.

This clonotype has a handful of counts. The chain is built from TRBV5-5 and TRBJ2-1; D is perhaps TRBD2 (5 bases). Germline V gene data show CDR1 as SGHKS and CDR2 as YYEKEE (reference sequence). V dropped 3 bases and J dropped 7 bases, with 29 bases sitting between them. This CDR3 has 19 residues. The CDR3 sequence is CASSSRDISGLVTANEQFF. CDR3 bases: TGTGCCAGCAGCTCCCGAGACATAAGCGGTCTGGTAACGGCTAATGAGCAGTTCTTC.

The rearrangement joins TRBV4-1 to TRBJ1-2, with 8 bases fitting TRBD1. CDR1 MGHRA and CDR2 YSYEKL come from the germline V gene. V lost 0 bases, J lost 4 bases, and 4 bases stayed unmatched. This CDR3 spans 15 amino acids. The DNA of the CDR3 is TGCGCCAGCAGCCAAGAGGGGGACAGGATCTATGGCTACACCTTC. Amino acids: CASSQEGDRIYGYTF.

The V call is TRBV6-2 or TRBV6-3, the J call TRBJ2-2, with D possibly matching TRBD2 (5 bases). Trimming pared 7 bases from V and 5 bases from J, leaving 17 bases between. The CDR3 consists of 15 residues. Germline V CDR1 and CDR2: MNHEY, SVGEGT. In DNA, the CDR3 is TGTGCCAGCACCTTAGGACTGGGTATGACCGGGGAGCTGTTTTTT. As protein: CASTLGLGMTGELFF.

This clonotype was seen more than once but under ten times. The rearrangement links TRBV20-1 to TRBJ2-7; a possible D gene is TRBD2 (5 bases). CDR1 and CDR2 (germline): DFQATT, SNEGSKA (reference sequence). V gave up 6 bases and J gave up 7 bases, with 22 bases separating them. This CDR3 has 14 amino acids. CDR3 nucleotides: TGCAGTGCCACCGGAGCGGCTCAAACGGGGGAGCAGTACGTC. It specifies CSATGAAQTGEQYV.

The CDR3 protein is CASSPGLGSSYEQYV. The DNA of the CDR3 is TGTGCCAGCAGCCCTGGTCTAGGCAGCTCCTACGAGCAGTACGTC. The chain combines TRBV27 with TRBJ2-7; D uncertain. Germline loops: CDR1 MNHEY, CDR2 SMNVEV (reference sequence). This CDR3 region has 15 residues. Trimming cost V 6 bases and J 0 bases, with 15 bases left between them.

The chain employs TRBV29-1 and TRBJ2-3, with D uncertain. The CDR3 totals 11 residues. V lost 4 bases, J lost 3 bases, and 5 bases lay in between. Germline values: CDR1 SQVTM, CDR2 ANQGSEA. The CDR3 bases are TGCAGCGTTGGTCTGACAGATACGCAGTATTTT. Amino acids: CSVGLTDTQYF.

This clonotype was picked up a small number of times. V usage is TRBV20-1 and J usage is TRBJ1-4; D might be TRBD1 (6 bases). Per the germline V gene, CDR1 is DFQATT and CDR2 is SNEGSKA (reference sequence). CDR3 size: 13 residues. V dropped 2 bases and J dropped 7 bases, with 11 bases sitting between them. The CDR3 spells CSARRGASEKLFF. For the CDR3, the DNA is TGCAGTGCTAGACGGGGGGCGAGTGAAAAACTGTTTTTT.

In this sample, this clonotype turned up a few times. The CDR3 sequence is CASSIARRGGQETQYF. The CDR3 coding sequence is TGTGCCAGTAGTATTGCGCGGCGAGGAGGGCAAGAGACCCAGTACTTC. This chain joins TRBV19 and TRBJ2-5; tentatively, D is TRBD2 (6 bases). Per germline, CDR1 LNHDA and CDR2 SQIVND (reference sequence). V was pared by 3 bases and J by 2 bases, with 16 bases between. The CDR3 covers 16 residues.

The chain has TRBV10-3 and TRBJ2-5; the D is unclear. The CDR3 totals 13 residues. CDR1 is ENHRY, CDR2 SYGVKD, per germline. Trimming removed 6 bases from V and 4 bases from J, with 12 bases in between. The CDR3 here is CAIRIEAIETQYF. The CDR3 nucleotides are TGTGCCATCAGGATAGAGGCGATAGAGACCCAGTACTTC.

This clonotype was observed a few times. This chain connects TRBV11-3 to TRBJ2-7, with 9 bases fitting TRBD1. J was trimmed by 1 base and V by 5 bases; bases with no gene match: 6. The CDR3 is 15 residues long. The V gene's germline CDR1 is SGHNT and CDR2 YENEEA. The CDR3 DNA sequence: TGTGCCAGCAGCATTTCCGGGACAGGGTCCTACGAGCAGTACGTC. It encodes CASSISGTGSYEQYV.

This clonotype was seen a few times. The genes are TRBV7-9 and TRBJ1-1; 9 bases match TRBD1. J lost 5 bases, V lost 4 bases, and 8 bases had no gene match. CDR1 is SEHNR, CDR2 FQNEAQ, per germline (reference sequence). The CDR3 covers 15 residues. CDR3 protein: CASSSVGTGSTEAFF. CDR3 nucleotides: TGTGCCAGCAGCTCTGTGGGGACAGGGAGTACTGAAGCTTTCTTT.

This clonotype was observed at least ten times. The CDR3 DNA reads as TGCAGCGCCCTCCCCCTGGGGGAGGTGAGTGGGGAGCTGTTTTTT. This codes for CSALPLGEVSGELFF. V usage is TRBV29-1 and J usage is TRBJ2-2, with TRBD2 as a possible D gene (6 bases). V was pared by 7 bases and J by 8 bases, with 23 bases between. The CDR3 length is 15 residues. Germline V gives CDR1 SQVTM, CDR2 ANQGSEA.

This clonotype was recorded a few times. CDR3 loop: CASSPYRLAGKTDTQYF. The CDR3 coding sequence is TGTGCCAGCAGCCCTTACCGACTAGCGGGAAAGACAGATACGCAGTATTTT. The chain employs TRBV12-3 or TRBV12-4 and TRBJ2-3; TRBD2 aligns across 11 bases. V trimming: 6 bases; J trimming: 3 bases; junction bases outside the gene matches: 11. The CDR3 length is 17 residues.

This clonotype has a handful of counts. The V and J genes are TRBV5-1 and TRBJ2-7; 12 bases line up with TRBD1. V lost 5 bases, J lost 7 bases, and 7 bases stayed unmatched. This CDR3 is built from 14 residues. Germline V gene data show CDR1 as SGHRS and CDR2 as YFSETQ. CDR3 nucleotides: TGCGCCAGCAGGATGGGACAGGGGGCGCAAGAGCAGTACTTC. This encodes CASRMGQGAQEQYF.

J is TRBJ2-5 and V is TRBV7-9; 7 positions match TRBD2. CDR1 SEHNR and CDR2 FQNEAQ come from the germline V gene (reference sequence). The CDR3 totals 13 residues. V gave up 7 bases and J gave up 1 base; unmatched junction bases: 3. The CDR3 sequence: CASIWEGQETQYF. CDR3 bases: TGTGCCAGCATCTGGGAGGGCCAAGAGACCCAGTACTTC.

The chain employs TRBV6-2 or TRBV6-3 and TRBJ2-1, with 14 bases identical to TRBD2. J gave up 9 bases and V 5 bases, and 9 bases lay outside the gene matches. The CDR3 length is 16 residues. Germline V gives CDR1 MNHEY, CDR2 SVGEGT. The CDR3, as DNA: TGTGCCAGCAGTACCCAGACTAGCGGGAGGGTCGGTGAGCAGTTCTTC. Translation gives CASSTQTSGRVGEQFF.

This clonotype has at least ten counts. The chain uses TRBV28 and TRBJ2-1, with D tentatively TRBD1 (6 bases). Germline CDR1 and CDR2: MDHEN and SYDVKM. The CDR3 is made up of 16 amino acids. Trimming stripped 6 bases from V and 4 bases from J, with 19 bases between. This CDR3 is CASSPGGVRGYNEQFF. The CDR3 DNA reads TGTGCCAGCAGCCCCGGAGGAGTAAGGGGGTACAATGAGCAGTTCTTC.

In its sample, this clonotype was seen a few times. This rearrangement joins TRBV10-3 to TRBJ2-7; D is possibly TRBD1 (5 bases). V lost 3 bases to trimming and J lost 3 bases, with 9 bases between them. CDR1 is ENHRY and CDR2 is SYGVKD in the germline V gene. CDR3 length equals 13 residues. CDR3 sequence (DNA): TGTGCCATCAGTGACAGGGATGGCTACGAGCAGTACTTC. Translation: CAISDRDGYEQYF.